This T cell receptor (beta chain) was captured by sequencing in a study of STAT5B mutations in CD4+ large granular lymphocyte leukemia. The overall study: Among healthy donors, a particular HLA allele went with more CDR3 'QG' motifs. Study observations and caveats: Compared with healthy controls (2/35), patient top clones favored TRBV06 (8/27).

The germline gives CDR1 MNHEY, CDR2 SMNVEV (reference sequence). J gave up 7 bases and V 3 bases, and 5 bases lay outside the gene matches. The CDR3 contains 14 residues. This clone has just one count. Its antigen is unidentified. Method: immunoSEQ multiplex PCR; TCRdb's copy keeps in-frame clones and lacks some. The table includes 40,000 to 55,000 clones, 84% detected once. The chain joins TRBV27 to TRBJ2-5; 10 bases are a match to TRBD2. This receptor was taken from a human donor in good health. Input material: CD4+ T cells from blood buffy coats. CDR3 sequence: CASSFSGGRGTQYF. CDR3 DNA sequence: TGTGCCAGCAGTTTTAGCGGGGGGCGAGGGACCCAGTACTTC.